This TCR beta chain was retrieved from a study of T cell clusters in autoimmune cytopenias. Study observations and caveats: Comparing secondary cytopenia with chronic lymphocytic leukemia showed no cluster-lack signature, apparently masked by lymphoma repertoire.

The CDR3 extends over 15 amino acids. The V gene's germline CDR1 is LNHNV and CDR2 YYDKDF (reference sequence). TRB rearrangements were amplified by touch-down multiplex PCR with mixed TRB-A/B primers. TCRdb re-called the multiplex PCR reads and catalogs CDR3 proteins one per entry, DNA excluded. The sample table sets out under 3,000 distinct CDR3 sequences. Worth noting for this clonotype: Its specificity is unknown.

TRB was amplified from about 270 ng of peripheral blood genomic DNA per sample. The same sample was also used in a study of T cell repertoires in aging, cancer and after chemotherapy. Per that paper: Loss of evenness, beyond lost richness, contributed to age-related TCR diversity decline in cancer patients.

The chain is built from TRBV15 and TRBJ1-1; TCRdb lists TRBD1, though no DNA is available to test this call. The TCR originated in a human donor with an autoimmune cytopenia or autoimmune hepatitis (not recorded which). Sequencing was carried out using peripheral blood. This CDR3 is CATRNPGQGNTEAFF.